Listed below are T cell receptor beta chains from one sample, sequenced in a study of blood T cells in healthy people across ages. TCRdb ran MiXCR on the 5' RACE reads and lists one entry per CDR3 protein. In the table there are nearly 800,000 distinct CDR3 sequences, roughly 25% of which are singletons. The same sample was also used in a study of T cells of mothers and their children.

Sequencing input: blood. The receptors shown here come from a boy aged 5-17 years in good health. The CDR3 runs from the conserved cysteine through the conserved F or W. The D gene is left open where the match is weak. Clone size is not always given. Where it is, it says once, few, many or a class for expanded clones.

TRBV11-2	-	few	TRBJ2-3	TGTGCCAGCAGCTTAGTGGGGTGGTTAGGTTTTGGGGATACGCAGTATTTT	CASSLVGWLGFGDTQYF
TRBV24-1	-	-	TRBJ2-5	TGTGCCACCAGTGTAGGTGGGCCACAAGAGACCCAGTACTTC	CATSVGGPQETQYF
TRBV11-2	TRBD1	few	TRBJ2-4	TGTGCCAGCAGCCTGGGGACAGTAGCCAAAAACATTCAGTACTTC	CASSLGTVAKNIQYF
TRBV20-1	-	-	TRBJ2-1	TGCAGTGCTAGAGAGGGTCTAGATGCTTCCAATGAGCAGTTCTTC	CSAREGLDASNEQFF
TRBV5-1	TRBD1	few	TRBJ2-7	TGCGCCAGCAGCTGGGCCAGGGGGTTCAGCGAGCAGTACTTC	CASSWARGFSEQYF
TRBV7-2	-	-	TRBJ2-5	TGTGCCAGCAGCTTAATGCTAAGACGGGAGACCCAGTACTTC	CASSLMLRRETQYF
TRBV5-1	-	-	TRBJ1-1	TGCGCCAGCGGCAGGGAGGGCGGAAACACTGAAGCTTTCTTT	CASGREGGNTEAFF
TRBV20-1	-	-	TRBJ2-7	TGCAGTGCTAGAGACCTTACGGGCCCCCGATCATGGTACGAGCAGTACTTC	CSARDLTGPRSWYEQYF
TRBV10-3	-	-	TRBJ2-7	TGTGCCATCAGAAACCCCAGGACAGAGGGCAACGAGCAGTACTTC	CAIRNPRTEGNEQYF
TRBV3-1	-	few	TRBJ1-1	TGTGCCAGCAGCCAAGATCAGGGTCCTAGCGCTGAAGCTTTCTTT	CASSQDQGPSAEAFF
TRBV27	-	few	TRBJ2-7	TGTGCCAGCAGTCCACTCCCAGGGCGGTACGAGCAGTACTTC	CASSPLPGRYEQYF
TRBV29-1	-	-	TRBJ1-1	TGCAGCGTTGAATTTGGCAGTAAGGGCGCTGAAGCTTTCTTT	CSVEFGSKGAEAFF
TRBV28	-	few	TRBJ2-3	TGTGCCAGCAGTGGGTTGGGGCCTAGCACAGATACGCAGTATTTT	CASSGLGPSTDTQYF
TRBV7-8	-	-	TRBJ2-5	TGTGCCAGCCGGCCCGGGACAGGGGTAGCTAGCGGGAAGGATCCGTACTTC	CASRPGTGVASGKDPYF
TRBV9	TRBD2	-	TRBJ2-1	TGTGCCAGCAGCAGCGTAATCGCGGGAGGTGGCGGCAATGAGCAGTTCTTC	CASSSVIAGGGGNEQFF
TRBV28	-	-	TRBJ2-1	TGTGCCAGCAGTTTAGGCGGCTTCGCTCGTTCCTACAATGAGCAGTTCTTC	CASSLGGFARSYNEQFF
TRBV29-1	TRBD2	many	TRBJ2-7	TGCAGCGCCGGTACCTCGGCTAGCGGGATTTCCGAGCAGTACTTC	CSAGTSASGISEQYF